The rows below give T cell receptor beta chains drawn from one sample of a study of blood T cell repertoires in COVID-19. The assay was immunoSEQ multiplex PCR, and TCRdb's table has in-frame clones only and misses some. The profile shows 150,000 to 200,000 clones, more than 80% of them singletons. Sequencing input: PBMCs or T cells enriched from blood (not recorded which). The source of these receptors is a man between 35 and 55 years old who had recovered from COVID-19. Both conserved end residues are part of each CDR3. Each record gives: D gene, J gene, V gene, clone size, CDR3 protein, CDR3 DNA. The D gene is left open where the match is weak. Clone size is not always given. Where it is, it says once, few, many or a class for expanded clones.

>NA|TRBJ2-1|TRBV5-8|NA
CASRVRGSSYNEQFF
TGTGCCAGCAGAGTAAGGGGGAGCTCCTACAATGAGCAGTTCTTC
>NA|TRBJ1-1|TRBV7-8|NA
CASSFQEEIPNTEAFF
TGTGCCAGCAGCTTTCAGGAAGAAATTCCGAACACTGAAGCTTTCTTT
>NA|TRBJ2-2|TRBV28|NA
CASSLRTDGELFF
TGTGCCAGCAGTTTAAGGACAGATGGGGAGCTGTTTTTT
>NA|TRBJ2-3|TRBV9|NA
CASSPGERDTQYF
TGTGCCAGCAGTCCCGGGGAAAGAGATACGCAGTATTTT
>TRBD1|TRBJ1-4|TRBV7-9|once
CASSSDRGHEKLFF
TGTGCCAGCAGCTCGGACAGGGGGCATGAAAAACTGTTTTTT
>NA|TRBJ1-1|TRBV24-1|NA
CATSGGTEAFF
TGTGCCACAAGCGGGGGGACTGAAGCTTTCTTT
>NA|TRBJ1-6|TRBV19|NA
CASSTQGYNSPLHF
TGTGCCAGTAGTACCCAGGGGTATAATTCACCCCTCCACTTT
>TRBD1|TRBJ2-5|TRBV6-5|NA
CASLLTGIGETQYF
TGTGCCAGTTTGTTGACAGGGATCGGGGAGACCCAGTACTTC
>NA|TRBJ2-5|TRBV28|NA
CASSHGGQETQYF
TGTGCCAGCAGTCACGGAGGGCAAGAGACCCAGTACTTC
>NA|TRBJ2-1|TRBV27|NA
CASSLRRGSTDSYNEQFF
TGTGCCAGCAGTTTAAGAAGGGGGTCTACAGACTCCTACAATGAGCAGTTCTTC
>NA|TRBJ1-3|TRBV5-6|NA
CASSSGYSGNTIYF
TGTGCCAGCAGCTCCGGGTACTCTGGAAACACCATATATTTT
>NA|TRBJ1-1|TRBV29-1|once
CSVQMNTEAFF
TGCAGCGTACAGATGAACACTGAAGCTTTCTTT
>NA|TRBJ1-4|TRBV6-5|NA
CASRRAGVGIEKLFF
TGTGCCAGCAGAAGGGCAGGGGTGGGGATTGAAAAACTGTTTTTT
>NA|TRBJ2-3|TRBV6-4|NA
CASSDSGVGVDTQYF
TGTGCCAGCAGTGACTCAGGGGTGGGTGTTGATACGCAGTATTTT
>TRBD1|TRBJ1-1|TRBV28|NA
CASGTDMNTEAFF
TGTGCCAGCGGGACAGACATGAACACTGAAGCTTTCTTT